These 27 T cell receptor beta chains were sequenced from one sample in a study of T-cell reconstitution after alpha-beta-depleted transplantation in children. Unique molecular identifiers tagged the TCRbeta library. Using its own MiXCR run on the PCR reads, TCRdb lists one record per CDR3 protein. The sample holds hundreds of thousands of distinct CDR3 sequences, roughly a quarter seen once. The starting material was PBMCs, mostly from graft donor cells, obtained 360 days after TCRalphabeta/CD19-depleted stem cell transplant. The receptors originated from a female patient aged 2-15 years who had a stem cell transplant for congenital amegakaryocytic thrombocytopenia, so the T cells may come from the graft donor.

The table lists this clonotype with a few counts. This sequence joins TRBV7-2 and TRBJ2-7; tentative D call: TRBD1 (6 bases). V lost 4 bases and J lost 4, with 11 bases in between. There are 13 residues in the CDR3. The germline V gene encodes CDR1 SGHTA and CDR2 FQGNSA. This chain's CDR3 is CASSYGQTYEQYF. The CDR3 DNA is TGTGCCAGCAGCTACGGACAGACTTACGAGCAGTACTTC.

The rearrangement links TRBV20-1 to TRBJ2-5, with D maybe TRBD2 (6 bases). Per the germline V gene, CDR1 is DFQATT and CDR2 is SNEGSKA (reference sequence). CDR3 size: 13 residues. Trimming removed 6 bases at V and 1 base at J, with 12 bases between. The CDR3 loop is CSAVGTVQETQYF. The DNA of the CDR3 is TGCAGTGCCGTGGGGACTGTCCAAGAGACCCAGTACTTC.

The CDR3 sequence: CASSFFAVGTGRRDTQYF. The DNA of the CDR3 is TGTGCCAGCAGTTTCTTCGCGGTCGGGACAGGTCGGAGAGATACGCAGTATTTT. This chain connects TRBV28 to TRBJ2-3, with TRBD1 matching over 8 bases. Germline values: CDR1 MDHEN, CDR2 SYDVKM. CDR3 length: 18 amino acids. The J segment lost 5 bases and the V segment lost 3 bases, leaving 16 bases of the junction unmatched.

V is TRBV29-1 and J is TRBJ1-1, with a possible D match to TRBD1 (5 bases). This CDR3 has 10 amino acids. From germline, CDR1 is SQVTM and CDR2 ANQGSEA. Trimming shortened V by 1 base and J by 11 bases, and 8 bases separated the two germline ends. In nucleotides, the CDR3 is TGCAGCGTTGAAGTGGGGACTGCTTTCTTT. Translation gives CSVEVGTAFF.

The J gene is TRBJ2-1, the V gene TRBV4-3, with 8 bases lining up with TRBD2. Unmatched junction bases numbered 6, after V lost 1 base and J lost 4 bases. Germline V gene sequence: CDR1 LGHNA, CDR2 YSLEER. CDR3 size: 16 residues. The CDR3 DNA reads as TGCGCCAGCAGCCAAGGCTCTAGCGGGCGATACAATGAGCAGTTCTTC. It specifies CASSQGSSGRYNEQFF.

This clonotype was seen more than once but under ten times. The V gene is TRBV27, the J gene TRBJ2-3; D gene uncertain. In germline, CDR1 is MNHEY, CDR2 SMNVEV (reference sequence). The V end lost 3 bases, the J end lost 4 bases, and 8 bases lay between the germline ends. CDR3 length equals 13 residues. This CDR3 is CASSFSRSDTQYF. The CDR3 DNA is TGTGCCAGCAGTTTTAGCAGATCAGATACGCAGTATTTT.

This clonotype showed up just a few times. This rearrangement joins TRBV10-2 to TRBJ2-1; D uncertain. Between the trimmed V and J ends, which lost 4 bases and 5 bases, there was a span of 12 bases. This CDR3 has 14 residues. Germline loops: CDR1 WSHSY, CDR2 SAAADI. The CDR3 coding sequence is TGCGCCAGCAGTGGATGGCAGAGAAACAATGAGCAGTTCTTC. It is translated as CASSGWQRNNEQFF.

V and J are TRBV20-1 and TRBJ1-5; 7 bases match TRBD1. CDR3 length equals 16 residues. V gave up 6 bases and J gave up 7 bases; unmatched junction bases: 18. CDR1 DFQATT and CDR2 SNEGSKA come from the germline V gene (reference sequence). The CDR3 protein is CSASRGWRGFVQPQHF. Here the CDR3 DNA reads TGCAGTGCGAGCAGGGGGTGGAGGGGATTCGTCCAGCCCCAGCATTTT.

In its sample, this clonotype was seen many times. This chain links TRBV3-1 with TRBJ2-1, with TRBD2 matching 8 bases. This CDR3 comprises 13 residues. The germline gives CDR1 LGHDT, CDR2 YNNKEL (reference sequence). J was trimmed by 14 bases and V by 6 bases; bases with no gene match: 12. This chain's CDR3 is CASSTRNSGVEFF. Written as DNA, the CDR3 is TGTGCCAGCAGTACCCGTAATAGCGGGGTAGAGTTCTTC.

The chain combines TRBV28 with TRBJ1-5, with D maybe TRBD1 (6 bases). With 5 bases removed from V and 2 bases from J, the gap between germline ends came to 10 bases. Germline V lookup: CDR1 MDHEN, CDR2 SYDVKM. The CDR3 spans 14 residues. Here the CDR3 DNA reads TGTGCCAGCAGTACGGACAGCCGCAATCAGCCCCAGCATTTT. Translating gives CASSTDSRNQPQHF.

The V call is TRBV29-1, the J call TRBJ2-3, with TRBD1 identical over 8 bases. CDR3 size: 14 residues. Germline V CDR1 and CDR2: SQVTM, ANQGSEA. The junction had 10 bases not matched to a gene; V was cut back by 6 bases and J by 5 bases. The CDR3 loop is CSVPLRTGLDTQYF. The CDR3 DNA reads as TGCAGCGTCCCTCTTCGGACAGGGCTAGATACGCAGTATTTT.

V and J are TRBV28 and TRBJ2-7, with 10 bases fitting TRBD2. Per the germline V gene, CDR1 is MDHEN and CDR2 is SYDVKM. The junction had 20 bases not matched to a gene; V was cut back by 5 bases and J by 7 bases. The CDR3 contains 18 residues. Here the CDR3 reads CASSEYPTEGLATREQYF. The CDR3 DNA is TGTGCCAGCAGTGAATATCCCACAGAGGGACTAGCGACTCGGGAGCAGTACTTC.

The chain recombines TRBV5-1 with TRBJ1-2; no clear D. The V end was cut by 4 bases, the J end by 1 base, with 14 bases between. The CDR3 spans 15 residues. CDR1 is SGHRS and CDR2 is YFSETQ in the germline V gene. The CDR3 nucleotides are TGCGCCAGCAGCCTCACCCCGGCGGATAACTATGGCTACACCTTC. It codes for CASSLTPADNYGYTF.

This sequence joins TRBV7-9 and TRBJ2-5; TRBD1 agrees at 7 bases. The V gene's germline CDR1 is SEHNR and CDR2 FQNEAQ (reference sequence). CDR3 size: 14 residues. The V and J ends lost 5 bases and 5 bases, in that order; junction bases with no gene match: 8. In DNA, the CDR3 is TGTGCCAGCAGCCTTGGACAGGTGTGGGAGACCCAGTACTTC. Protein: CASSLGQVWETQYF.

This chain joins TRBV4-1 and TRBJ2-7; 9 bases align to TRBD2. Trimming cost V 4 bases and J 1 base; bases outside gene matches: 5. The germline gives CDR1 MGHRA, CDR2 YSYEKL. The CDR3 consists of 15 residues. In DNA form, the CDR3 reads TGCGCCAGCAGCCCGGGACTAGCTTTATCCTACGAGCAGTACTTC. Its protein is CASSPGLALSYEQYF.

This clonotype occurred a few times. The V gene is TRBV7-6, the J gene TRBJ2-1; 8 nucleotides line up with TRBD2. The CDR3 has 22 amino acids. J gave up 0 bases and V 4 bases, and 23 bases lay outside the gene matches. Looked up from germline, CDR1 is SGHVS and CDR2 is FNYEAQ. The CDR3 DNA reads TGTGCCAGCAGCTCCGGCCTTAGCGTAACTAGCGGTTTTACGAGCTCCTACAATGAGCAGTTCTTC. Protein product: CASSSGLSVTSGFTSSYNEQFF. The variable domain in full, with the rest retrieved from reference TRBV7-6 and TRBJ2-1, is GAGVSQSPRYKVTKRGQDVALRCDPISGHVSLYWYRQALGQGPEFLTYFNYEAQQDKSGLPNDRFSAERPEGSISTLTIQRTEQRDSAMYRCASSSGLSVTSGFTSSYNEQFFGPGTRLTVL.

This clonotype has a handful of counts. The chain has TRBV5-6 and TRBJ2-7; D unresolved. Trimming stripped 2 bases from V and 3 bases from J, with 18 bases between. CDR3 length: 16 amino acids. In germline, CDR1 is SGHDT, CDR2 YYEEEE. The CDR3 coding sequence is TGTGCCAGCAGCTTTGGTCAGAGTAAAAGAAACTACGAGCAGTACTTC. Translating gives CASSFGQSKRNYEQYF.

Points on this clonotype: At one end the junction does not follow the germline gene, possibly because of a read error. V is TRBV9 and J is TRBJ2-3; the D gene could be TRBD1 or TRBD2 (5 bases each). The CDR3 is made up of 13 amino acids. Germline values: CDR1 SGDLS, CDR2 YYNGEE. The CDR3 DNA is TGTGCCACCAGCGTACCCGGGGCTGATACGCAGTATTTT. Protein sequence: CATSVPGADTQYF.

The table lists this clonotype with many counts. The chain uses TRBV29-1 and TRBJ2-3, with a tentative D call TRBD2 (6 bases). V dropped 8 bases and J dropped 2 bases, with 26 bases sitting between them. From germline, CDR1 is SQVTM and CDR2 ANQGSEA. This CDR3 is 17 amino acids long. In DNA form, the CDR3 reads TGCAGCCATTCGGTAGTCCGGGAGCTCTGCAACACAGATACGCAGTATTTT. This sequence encodes CSHSVVRELCNTDTQYF.

The chain recombines TRBV20-1 with TRBJ2-5; no clear D gene. Trimming shortened V by 8 bases and J by 4 bases, and 8 bases separated the two germline ends. The CDR3 runs to 10 residues. Germline V CDR1 and CDR2: DFQATT, SNEGSKA (reference sequence). This chain's CDR3 is CSPNRETQYF. CDR3 coding DNA: TGCAGTCCCAATCGAGAGACCCAGTACTTC.

This clonotype was detected ten times or more. V usage is TRBV29-1 and J usage is TRBJ2-7, with a tentative D call TRBD1 (6 bases). CDR3 size: 14 residues. Germline CDR1 reads SQVTM; CDR2 reads ANQGSEA. V lost 1 base and J 3 bases, leaving 13 bases between the germline ends. CDR3 sequence: CSVEGSQGSYEQYF. For the CDR3, the DNA is TGCAGCGTTGAAGGTTCTCAGGGGAGCTACGAGCAGTACTTC.

V usage is TRBV19 and J usage is TRBJ2-3; D is undetermined. The CDR3 spans 17 residues. Germline V gene sequence: CDR1 LNHDA, CDR2 SQIVND (reference sequence). With 1 base removed from V and 6 bases from J, the gap between germline ends came to 20 bases. The CDR3 here is CASSIGPIAPLNDTQYF. The CDR3 bases are TGTGCCAGTAGTATAGGCCCCATAGCACCGCTAAACGATACGCAGTATTTT.

The V call is TRBV12-3 or TRBV12-4, the J call TRBJ1-6, with D possibly TRBD1 on 5 matching bases. V was cut by 6 bases and J by 13 bases, with 28 bases left in between. This CDR3 contains 17 residues. CDR3: CASSPHQGGRGPVPLHF. In nucleotides, the CDR3 is TGTGCCAGCAGCCCCCACCAGGGAGGTAGGGGTCCGGTCCCCCTCCACTTT.

The chain recombines TRBV5-1 with TRBJ2-2; 15 bases match TRBD2. With V trimmed by 6 bases and J by 4 bases, 4 bases remained unmatched. CDR1 is SGHRS and CDR2 is YFSETQ in the germline V gene. The CDR3 contains 16 residues. CDR3 in amino acids: CASKGLAGGSTGELFF. The DNA for the CDR3 is TGCGCCAGCAAGGGACTAGCGGGAGGAAGCACCGGGGAGCTGTTTTTT.

This clonotype was detected only a few times. V gene TRBV4-1 combines with J gene TRBJ1-2; D is possibly TRBD1 (6 bases). V was shortened by 1 base and J by 4 bases, with 22 bases between the two germline ends. This CDR3 region has 18 residues. In germline, CDR1 is MGHRA, CDR2 YSYEKL. Here the CDR3 reads CASSQVWGAQNLFYGYTF. CDR3 DNA: TGCGCCAGCAGCCAAGTATGGGGGGCGCAAAATCTTTTCTATGGCTACACCTTC.

The V gene is TRBV11-2, the J gene TRBJ2-1; 10 nucleotides align to TRBD2. CDR1 is SGHAT and CDR2 is FQNNGV in the germline V gene. V gave up 5 bases and J gave up 4 bases; unmatched junction bases: 5. CDR3 length: 15 residues. CDR3 protein: CASSAGLAAYNEQFF. CDR3 nucleotides: TGTGCCAGCAGCGCAGGACTAGCGGCGTACAATGAGCAGTTCTTC. Combining the CDR3 with reference TRBV11-2 and TRBJ2-1 gives the whole variable domain EAGVAQSPRYKIIEKRQSVAFWCNPISGHATLYWYQQILGQGPKLLIQFQNNGVVDDSQLPKDRFSAERLKGVDSTLKIQPAKLEDSAVYLCASSAGLAAYNEQFFGPGTRLTVL.

This clonotype came up many times. This chain uses TRBV27 with TRBJ2-7; D uncertain. Between the trimmed V and J ends, which lost 11 bases and 4 bases, there was a span of 3 bases. Germline CDR1 is MNHEY and CDR2 is SMNVEV (reference sequence). This CDR3 has 8 amino acids. CDR3 sequence reads: CAGYEQYF. The CDR3 bases are TGTGCCGGGTACGAGCAGTACTTC.